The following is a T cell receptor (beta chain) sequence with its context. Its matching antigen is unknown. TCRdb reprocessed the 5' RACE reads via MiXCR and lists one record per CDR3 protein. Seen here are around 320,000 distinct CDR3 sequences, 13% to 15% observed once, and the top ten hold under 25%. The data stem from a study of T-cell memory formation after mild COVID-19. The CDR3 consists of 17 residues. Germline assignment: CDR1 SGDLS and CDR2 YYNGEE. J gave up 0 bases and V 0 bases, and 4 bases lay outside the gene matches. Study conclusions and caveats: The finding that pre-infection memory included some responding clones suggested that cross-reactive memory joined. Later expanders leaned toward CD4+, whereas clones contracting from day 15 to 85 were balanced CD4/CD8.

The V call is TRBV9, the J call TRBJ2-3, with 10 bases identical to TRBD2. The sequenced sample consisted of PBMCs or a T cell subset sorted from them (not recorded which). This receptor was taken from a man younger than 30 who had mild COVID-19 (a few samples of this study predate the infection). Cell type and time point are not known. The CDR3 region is CASSVGAGGTSTDTQYF. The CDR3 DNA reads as TGTGCCAGCAGCGTAGGAGCGGGGGGGACGAGCACAGATACGCAGTATTTT. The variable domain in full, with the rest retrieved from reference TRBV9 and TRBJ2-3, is DSGVTQTPKHLITATGQRVTLRCSPRSGDLSVYWYQQSLDQGLQFLIQYYNGEERAKGNILERFSAQQFPDLHSELNLSSLELGDSALYFCASSVGAGGTSTDTQYFGPGTRLTVL.